The sample holds a few counts of the clone carrying this T cell receptor beta chain. TCRdb processed the 5' RACE reads anew with MiXCR; each CDR3 protein has one entry. This table has 62,000 or so distinct CDR3 sequences, around a fifth appearing once. What was sequenced was memory CD4+ T cells sorted from a lymph node. The subset here: memory CD4+ T cells, CD4+CD45RO+CD25-. The clonotype comes from a female donor with breast cancer.

As DNA, the CDR3 is TGTGCCAGCAGTTACACCGGGACTAGCGGGAGGAATGAGCAGTTCTTC. Protein: CASSYTGTSGRNEQFF. The chain has TRBV6-5 and TRBJ2-1; 15 positions match TRBD2. CDR3 length: 16 amino acids. The germline CDR1 and CDR2 sequences are MNHEY and SVGAGI. The J segment lost 7 bases and the V segment lost 2 bases, leaving 3 bases of the junction unmatched.